Described below is a single TCR beta chain sequence and its context. Since the CDR3 does not end with the conserved phenylalanine or tryptophan, this likely comes from a read error. Measured with immunoSEQ multiplex PCR; TCRdb has only the in-frame clones, and not every one. The sample yields 2,500,000 or so clones, more than 90% seen once. The germline V gene has CDR1 MDHEN and CDR2 SYDVKM. V gave up 4 bases and J gave up 14 bases, with 12 bases separating them. The CDR3 is 12 amino acids. The data derive from a study of shared clonotypes between healthy human individuals. Sequencing was carried out using naive CD4+ T cells sorted from blood. The subset: CD45RA+ positively selected. The rearrangement uses TRBV28 and TRBJ1-6, with D maybe TRBD1 (6 bases). The receptor comes from a man aged 18-30 years in good health. The chain's CDR3 is CASSSTRGTLHS. The CDR3 DNA sequence: TGTGCCAGCAGTTCTACAAGGGGGACCCTCCACTCT.